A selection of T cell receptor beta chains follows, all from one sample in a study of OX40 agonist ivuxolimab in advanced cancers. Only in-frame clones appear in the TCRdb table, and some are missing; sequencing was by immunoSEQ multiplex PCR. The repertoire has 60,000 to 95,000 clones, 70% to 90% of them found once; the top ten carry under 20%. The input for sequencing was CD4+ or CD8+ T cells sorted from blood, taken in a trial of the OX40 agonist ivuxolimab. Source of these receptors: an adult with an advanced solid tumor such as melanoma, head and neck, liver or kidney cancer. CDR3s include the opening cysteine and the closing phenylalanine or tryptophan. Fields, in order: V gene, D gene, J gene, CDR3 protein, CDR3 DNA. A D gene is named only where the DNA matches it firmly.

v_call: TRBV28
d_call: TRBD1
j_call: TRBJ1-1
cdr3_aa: CASSLFKRGLGTEAFF
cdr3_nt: TGTGCCAGCAGTTTATTTAAAAGGGGGCTTGGCACTGAAGCTTTCTTT

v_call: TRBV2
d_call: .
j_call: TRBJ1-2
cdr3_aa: CASISDRSSYGYTF
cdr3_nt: TGTGCCAGCATTTCAGACAGGTCTAGCTATGGCTACACCTTC

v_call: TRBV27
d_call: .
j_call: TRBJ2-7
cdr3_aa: CASMGGASYEQYF
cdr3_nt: TGTGCCAGCATGGGGGGTGCTTCCTACGAGCAGTACTTC

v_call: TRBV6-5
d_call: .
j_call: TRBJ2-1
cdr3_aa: CASSPWNNNEQFF
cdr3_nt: TGTGCCAGCAGTCCCTGGAACAACAATGAGCAGTTCTTC

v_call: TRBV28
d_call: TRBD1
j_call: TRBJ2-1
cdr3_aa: CASRIPGTGGYNEQFF
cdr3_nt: TGTGCCAGCAGAATCCCGGGGACAGGGGGATACAATGAGCAGTTCTTC

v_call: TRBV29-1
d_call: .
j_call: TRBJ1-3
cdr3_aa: CSVEGNASGNTIYF
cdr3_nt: TGCAGCGTTGAGGGGAATGCTTCGGGAAACACCATATATTTT

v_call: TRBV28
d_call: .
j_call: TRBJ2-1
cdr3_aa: CASSLGQQRGNEQFF
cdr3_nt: TGTGCCAGCAGTTTAGGCCAGCAACGGGGCAATGAGCAGTTCTTC

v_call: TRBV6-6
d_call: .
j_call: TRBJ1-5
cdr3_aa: CASSYGGTEPQHF
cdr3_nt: TGTGCCAGCAGTTACGGAGGGACGGAGCCCCAGCATTTT

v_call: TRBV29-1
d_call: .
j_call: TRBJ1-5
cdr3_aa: CSAATGNQPQHF
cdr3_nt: TGCAGCGCCGCGACAGGAAATCAGCCCCAGCATTTT

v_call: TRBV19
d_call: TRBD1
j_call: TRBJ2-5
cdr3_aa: CASSIARTGSETQYF
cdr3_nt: TGTGCCAGTAGTATTGCTCGGACAGGGTCCGAGACCCAGTACTTC

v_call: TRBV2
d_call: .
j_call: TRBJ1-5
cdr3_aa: CASSPQTGGSNQPQHF
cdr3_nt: TGTGCCAGCAGCCCTCAGACCGGGGGGAGCAATCAGCCCCAGCATTTT

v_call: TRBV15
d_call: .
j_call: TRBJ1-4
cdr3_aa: CATSRDIQGEKLFF
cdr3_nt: TGTGCCACCAGCAGAGATATCCAGGGAGAAAAACTGTTTTTT

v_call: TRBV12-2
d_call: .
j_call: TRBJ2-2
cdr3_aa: CASRLAHRVIPGELFF
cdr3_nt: TGTGCAAGTCGCTTAGCGCACAGGGTGATTCCCGGGGAGCTGTTTTTT